This T cell receptor (beta chain) appears in the sequencing data of a study of T-cell reconstitution after alpha-beta-depleted transplantation in children. In germline, CDR1 is DFQATT, CDR2 SNEGSKA (reference sequence). The CDR3 totals 15 residues. V was pared by 0 bases and J by 0 bases, with 12 bases between. Whole-study findings and limits: T-cell numbers and diversity one year post-transplant derived largely from freshly generated T cells.

On this clonotype: Its antigen remains unknown.

Researchers prepared the TCRbeta library using unique molecular identifiers, the study reports. In TCRdb, the PCR reads were re-called with MiXCR into one record per CDR3 protein. This table holds hundreds of thousands of distinct CDR3 sequences, 10% to 15% found once. The gene calls are TRBV20-1 and TRBJ2-7; D uncertain. The sample consisted of PBMCs, mostly from graft donor cells, taken 360 days after TCRalphabeta/CD19-depleted stem cell transplant. The sequence derives from a male patient under 18 who had a stem cell transplant for acute myeloid leukemia, so the T cells may come from the graft donor. The chain's CDR3 is CSARDRSESSYEQYF. CDR3 DNA sequence: TGCAGTGCTAGAGATAGGTCCGAGAGCTCCTACGAGCAGTACTTC.